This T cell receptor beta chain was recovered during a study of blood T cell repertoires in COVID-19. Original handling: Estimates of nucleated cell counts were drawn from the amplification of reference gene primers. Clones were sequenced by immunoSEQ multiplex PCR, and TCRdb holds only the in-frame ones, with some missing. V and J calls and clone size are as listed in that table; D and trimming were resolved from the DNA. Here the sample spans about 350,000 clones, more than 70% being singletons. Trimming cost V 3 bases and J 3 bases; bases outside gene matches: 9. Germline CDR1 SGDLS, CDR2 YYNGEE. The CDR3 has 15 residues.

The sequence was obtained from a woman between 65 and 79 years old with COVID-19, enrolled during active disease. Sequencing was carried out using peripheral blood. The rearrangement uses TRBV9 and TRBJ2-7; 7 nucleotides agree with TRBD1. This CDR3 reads CASSGSGTEIYEQYF. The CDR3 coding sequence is TGTGCCAGCAGCGGTTCCGGGACAGAAATCTACGAGCAGTACTTC.